Sequencing of this TCR beta chain was carried out in a study of shared clonotypes between healthy human individuals. Overall study findings and caveats: Since donors were few, the genetic and exposure-history diversity represented was limited. Several donors showed sharing of approximately 5% of naive CD4 clonotypes.

In the case of this clone: The antigen remains unidentified.

This was a deep-level run. Once extracted for a subset, genomic DNA was divided evenly among several immunoSEQ plates. The assay was immunoSEQ multiplex PCR, and TCRdb's table has in-frame clones only and misses some. The sample carries roughly 1,500,000 clones, 95% to 99% recorded once. Germline-derived CDR1 and CDR2 are LNHDA and SQIVND (reference sequence). V lost 6 bases to trimming and J lost 9 bases; unmatched junction nucleotides: 11. This CDR3 is built from 14 residues. This TCR came from a man under 40 in good health. V usage is TRBV19 and J usage is TRBJ2-1; 7 bases map to TRBD2. Source material: naive CD4+ T cells sorted from blood. Subset here: CD45RA+ positively selected. The CDR3: CASSLAEPGGEQFF. The CDR3 nucleotides are TGTGCCAGTAGCCTAGCGGAGCCGGGAGGTGAGCAGTTCTTC.